This TCR beta chain was recorded in a study of TIL therapy for anti-PD-1-resistant metastatic lung cancer. Worth noting for this clone: Its antigen is unknown.

Points from the study as a whole: Infused TIL clonotypes partially replaced the baseline blood repertoire, then decayed over months.

V was trimmed by 3 bases and J by 1 base, leaving 9 bases between them. Germline CDR1 reads SEHNR; CDR2 reads FQNEAQ (reference sequence). This CDR3 has 14 residues. The libraries were made with immunoSEQ v3. Each library reached about 2 million read pairs, or about 5-6 million at deep level. Assay used: immunoSEQ multiplex PCR; TCRdb lists only in-frame clones, some missing. Of roughly 46,000 clones listed, around 85% were seen once; the top ten hold around 5.1%. The time point was: pre-treatment sample, taken before nivolumab and TIL therapy. Adults with stage 4 NSCLC were enrolled in a phase I trial.

The sequences come from blood, collected at baseline. The chain links TRBV7-9 to TRBJ1-2, with D unclear. This sequence was found in a person aged 30 to 80 with non-small cell lung cancer. CDR3 in DNA: TGTGCCAGCAGCTTGACTGGTTTTAACTATGGCTACACCTTC. Translation: CASSLTGFNYGYTF.